The clone carrying this T cell receptor (beta chain) was seen ten or more times. Its antigen is still unknown. Molecular-barcoded quantitative 5'-RACE produced these TCR beta libraries. TCRdb analysed the 5' RACE reads with MiXCR anew, one entry per CDR3 protein. The top ten hold approximately 5.5% of the sample, which has 85,000 to 100,000 distinct CDR3 sequences, 7.5% to 9% seen once. The sample belongs to a study of CD8 T cells in ankylosing spondylitis. Findings of the study overall: Some motif variants had been reported before (in reactive arthritis synovial fluid and blood).

The TCR originated in a male donor with ankylosing spondylitis or in good health (not recorded which). Material: blood, either unsorted or a sorted T cell fraction (not recorded which).

CDR3 protein: CASSTGSGELFF. CDR3 DNA: TGTGCCAGCAGTACGGGTTCCGGGGAGCTGTTTTTT. The V call is TRBV6-6, the J call TRBJ2-2; D uncertain. V dropped 5 bases and J dropped 6 bases, with 7 bases sitting between them. CDR3 size: 12 residues. From germline, CDR1 is MNHNY and CDR2 SVGAGI (reference sequence).